Below, 14 T cell receptor beta chains from the same sample are listed, as sequenced in a study of cytomegalovirus exposure and HLA in healthy donors. The study ran its PCR with 60 Vbeta and 13 Jbeta primers. Some clones are missing from TCRdb's copy, which holds only in-frame ones; the method was immunoSEQ multiplex PCR. Seen here are under 150,000 clones, about three quarters observed once, and the top ten hold roughly 3.2%. The sample taken for sequencing was PBMCs. All receptors derive from a man aged 25 to 45 in good health and CMV-seronegative.

The V gene is TRBV29-1, the J gene TRBJ1-2, with 7 bases aligning to TRBD1. The germline V gene has CDR1 SQVTM and CDR2 ANQGSEA. The CDR3 has 13 residues. The V segment lost 2 bases and the J segment 4 bases; nucleotides outside the gene matches: 4. CDR3 sequence (DNA): TGCAGCGTTGAAACAGGGGATCTCTATGGCTACACCTTC. Translated: CSVETGDLYGYTF.

The rearrangement uses TRBV6-1 and TRBJ2-5; TRBD2 is a possible D gene (7 bases). The CDR3 is 15 residues long. Trimming left V 5 bases short and J 3 bases short, with 16 bases between. CDR1 is MNHNS and CDR2 is SASEGT in the germline V gene. CDR3 sequence: CASSPGRGTKETQYF. The CDR3 DNA is TGTGCCAGCAGTCCTGGGAGGGGGACGAAAGAGACCCAGTACTTC.

This clone was seen just once. The chain employs TRBV18 and TRBJ1-1, with D perhaps matching TRBD1 (5 bases). In germline, CDR1 is KGHSH, CDR2 LQKENI. The CDR3 consists of 14 residues. V gave up 6 bases and J gave up 1 base, with 12 bases separating them. The CDR3 reads CASSKTDENTEAFF. The CDR3 DNA reads as TGTGCCAGCTCTAAGACAGATGAGAACACTGAAGCTTTCTTT.

The chain uses TRBV4-1 and TRBJ1-6; D might be TRBD1 (6 bases). Looked up from germline, CDR1 is MGHRA and CDR2 is YSYEKL. CDR3 length: 16 residues. V was clipped by 3 bases and J by 2 bases, with 11 bases between them. DNA of the CDR3: TGCGCCAGCAGCCAGTCACAGGGACCCTATAATTCACCCCTCCACTTT. This gives the protein CASSQSQGPYNSPLHF.

The J gene is TRBJ1-1, the V gene TRBV5-1, with 8 bases lining up with TRBD1. The ends lost 0 bases at V and 2 bases at J; junction bases unmatched: 3. Germline V CDR1 and CDR2: SGHRS, YFSETQ. CDR3 length: 15 amino acids. The DNA for the CDR3 is TGCGCCAGCAGCTTGGCGGGACAGGTTAACACTGAAGCTTTCTTT. This encodes CASSLAGQVNTEAFF.

The chain employs TRBV6-6 and TRBJ1-1, with D uncertain. The CDR3 length is 14 residues. Germline V gene lookup returns CDR1 MNHNY and CDR2 SVGAGI (reference sequence). V shed 2 bases and J shed 4 bases, with 11 bases lying between them. CDR3 sequence (DNA): TGTGCCAGCAGTTACGTCCTCACTCTCACTGAAGCTTTCTTT. Translating gives CASSYVLTLTEAFF.

This chain joins TRBV4-1 and TRBJ2-7, with TRBD1 matching over 7 bases. The CDR3 spans 16 residues. Per germline, CDR1 MGHRA and CDR2 YSYEKL. Unmatched junction bases numbered 13, after V lost 4 bases and J lost 4 bases. CDR3 nucleotide sequence: TGCGCCAGCAGCCTTTCCGCGACAGGGAAGTTTTACGAGCAGTACTTC. Protein product: CASSLSATGKFYEQYF.

CDR3 protein: CASSFGENTEAFF. The CDR3 DNA reads as TGTGCCAGCAGTTTCGGAGAGAACACTGAAGCTTTCTTT. The chain links TRBV28 to TRBJ1-1, with D unclear. Per germline, CDR1 MDHEN and CDR2 SYDVKM. V lost 3 bases and J 1 base, leaving 6 bases between the germline ends. This CDR3 region has 13 residues.

This chain uses TRBV6-5 with TRBJ2-7; 13 positions agree with TRBD2. Germline V gives CDR1 MNHEY, CDR2 SVGAGI. V was clipped by 5 bases and J by 6 bases; unmatched bases: 4. The CDR3 sequence is 14 residues long. The CDR3 DNA sequence: TGTGCCAGCAGTGGACTAGCGGGAGAAGGCGAGCAGTACTTC. The encoded protein is CASSGLAGEGEQYF.

This chain uses TRBV4-1 with TRBJ1-1; weak D call: TRBD1 (5 bases). CDR1 and CDR2 (germline): MGHRA, YSYEKL. V was cut by 0 bases and J by 4 bases, with 12 bases left in between. The CDR3 sequence is 15 residues long. CDR3 sequence (DNA): TGCGCCAGCAGCCAAGATCTCCGGGGGGGCACTGAAGCTTTCTTT. This sequence encodes CASSQDLRGGTEAFF.

The rearrangement joins TRBV2 to TRBJ1-4, with no clear D. This CDR3 is built from 15 residues. Germline V lookup: CDR1 SNHLY, CDR2 FYNNEI. Trimming left V 4 bases short and J 9 bases short, with 18 bases between. The CDR3 sequence: CASSASRGAMKKLFF. The CDR3 nucleotides read TGTGCCAGCAGTGCATCTAGAGGTGCCATGAAAAAACTGTTTTTT.

The CDR3 sequence is CSVEDSYQETQYF. The CDR3 DNA reads TGCAGCGTTGAGGACTCCTACCAAGAGACCCAGTACTTC. This sequence joins TRBV29-1 and TRBJ2-5; TRBD2 might be the D (5 bases). Trimming cost V 3 bases and J 0 bases, with 8 bases left between them. The CDR3 runs 13 residues. Germline V gene sequence: CDR1 SQVTM, CDR2 ANQGSEA.

The chain carries TRBV9 and TRBJ2-7, with TRBD1 matching over 10 bases. Per germline, CDR1 SGDLS and CDR2 YYNGEE. V was clipped by 2 bases and J by 4 bases; unmatched bases: 9. The CDR3 contains 16 residues. CDR3 in DNA: TGTGCCAGCAGCGTGGCGCAGACAGGGGGCAGGTACGAGCAGTACTTC. It yields the protein CASSVAQTGGRYEQYF.

Points on this clone: The junction departs from germline at one end; a sequencing error may be responsible. V gene TRBV10-1 combines with J gene TRBJ1-2; D remains ambiguous. The CDR3 contains 15 residues. Germline V gene sequence: CDR1 WNHNN, CDR2 SYGVQD (reference sequence). The CDR3 nucleotides read TGCGCCAACAGTGCCCACATCCGGGCTAACTATGGCTACACCTTC. Amino acid sequence: CANSAHIRANYGYTF.